This TCR beta chain derives from a study of control samples from healthy donors and cancer patients. The V gene's germline CDR1 is SEHNR and CDR2 FQNEAQ (reference sequence). V shed 7 bases, J shed 6 bases, and the junction held 10 bases outside the gene matches. This CDR3 has 15 residues. Clones were sequenced by immunoSEQ multiplex PCR, and TCRdb holds only the in-frame ones, with some missing. The sample includes about 17,000 clones, about 89% of them seen just once. The sequence was collected from a man between 60 and 70 years old with head and neck cancer. The genes are TRBV7-9 and TRBJ2-3; TRBD1 agrees at 10 bases. The sample consisted of PBMCs. The chain's CDR3 is CASNRRDRGWDTQYF. The DNA of the CDR3 is TGTGCCAGCAATCGCCGGGACAGGGGATGGGATACGCAGTATTTT.